Given below is one TCR beta chain in context. Its antigen is unknown. The CDR3 consists of 14 residues. V dropped 0 bases and J dropped 6 bases, with 12 bases sitting between them. The V gene's germline CDR1 is SGHRS and CDR2 YFSETQ. The assay was immunoSEQ multiplex PCR, and TCRdb's table has in-frame clones only and misses some. The sample carries some 140,000 clones, more than 80% recorded once. This entry is derived from a study of graft-versus-host responses after intestinal transplantation. The source was unstimulated CD4+ T cells sorted from spleen or lymph node cells, collected before intestinal transplant. The TCR comes from a human donor who received an intestinal transplant. The chain employs TRBV5-1 and TRBJ1-1, with a weak D call TRBD1 (5 bases). CDR3 protein: CASSLGFSGAEAFF. As DNA, the CDR3 is TGCGCCAGCAGCTTGGGTTTCTCGGGGGCTGAAGCTTTCTTT.